The next 8 T cell receptor beta chains were all read from a single sample in a study of cytomegalovirus exposure and HLA in healthy donors. The PCR used 60 Vbeta and 13 Jbeta primers. Repertoires were generated with immunoSEQ multiplex PCR, while TCRdb's copy carries only in-frame clones and drops some. In the table there are about 160,000 clones, 75% to 90% of which are singletons. Sequenced input: PBMCs. These receptor sequences come from a male donor in good health and CMV-seropositive.

The DNA of the CDR3 is TGTGCCAGCAGAAGAGGTCTAGCAGTCCCCGGGGAGCTGTTTTTT. This encodes CASRRGLAVPGELFF. The rearrangement links TRBV6-1 to TRBJ2-2, with D maybe TRBD2 (5 bases). Trimming shortened V by 6 bases and J by 6 bases, and 17 bases separated the two germline ends. Germline CDR1 and CDR2: MNHNS and SASEGT. This CDR3 is built from 15 residues.

The chain combines TRBV7-9 with TRBJ2-1; the D gene is possibly TRBD1 (6 bases). The CDR3 has 13 amino acids. Trimming pared 5 bases from V and 4 bases from J, leaving 9 bases between. Germline CDR1 reads SEHNR; CDR2 reads FQNEAQ (reference sequence). This chain's CDR3 is CASSPGQYNEQFF. CDR3 DNA sequence: TGTGCCAGCAGCCCCGGACAGTACAATGAGCAGTTCTTC.

The V gene is TRBV28, the J gene TRBJ2-7; 7 positions agree with TRBD1. There are 13 residues in the CDR3. J lost 7 bases, V lost 2 bases, and 5 bases had no gene match. Germline V gene data show CDR1 as MDHEN and CDR2 as SYDVKM. CDR3 sequence (DNA): TGTGCCAGCAGTTTAAAGGGGGCGCGTGAGCAGTACTTC. Amino acids: CASSLKGAREQYF.

Comment on this clone: A junction end diverges from the germline sequence, so it may reflect a read error. The rearrangement uses TRBV7-7 and TRBJ2-2; D not certain. Germline V gives CDR1 SSHAT, CDR2 FNYEAQ (reference sequence). There are 13 residues in the CDR3. The CDR3 loop is CASSLYSSGELFF. DNA for the CDR3: TGTGCTAGCAGCTTATACTCGTCCGGGGAGCTGTTTTTT.

The chain recombines TRBV10-3 with TRBJ1-1, with unresolved D. The CDR3 spans 13 residues. Deletions cut 3 bases from V and 5 bases from J, with 10 bases between. Germline V gives CDR1 ENHRY, CDR2 SYGVKD. CDR3 bases: TGTGCCATCAGTGATAAGGGCGGGACTGAAGCTTTCTTT. Its protein product is CAISDKGGTEAFF.

The rearrangement links TRBV7-2 to TRBJ2-7; D unclear. The CDR3 spans 11 residues. V was clipped by 4 bases and J by 4 bases, with 5 bases between them. The germline gives CDR1 SGHTA, CDR2 FQGNSA. The CDR3 loop is CASSSQYEQYF. In nucleotides, the CDR3 is TGTGCCAGCAGCTCCCAGTACGAGCAGTACTTC.

The chain has TRBV11-2 and TRBJ1-1; D uncertain. Trimming removed 5 bases from V and 9 bases from J, with 13 bases in between. CDR1 is SGHAT, CDR2 FQNNGV, per germline. This CDR3 region has 12 residues. The CDR3 spells CASSTTLEKAFF. CDR3 sequence (DNA): TGTGCCAGCAGCACCACCCTAGAAAAAGCTTTCTTT.

The chain is built from TRBV5-6 and TRBJ1-5, with D unclear. Germline CDR1 SGHDT, CDR2 YYEEEE. Trimming removed 4 bases at V and 3 bases at J, with 11 bases between. This CDR3 comprises 14 residues. The CDR3: CASSHTRINQPQHF. CDR3 DNA: TGTGCCAGCAGCCACACAAGAATCAATCAGCCCCAGCATTTT.